This T cell receptor beta chain was recovered during a study of CD8+ T cells in alopecia areata. Study-level background: Donors of skin were C3H/HeJ mice aged about 6-12 months with spontaneous alopecia, and recipients were roughly 6-10-week-old female C3H/HeJ mice.

Overall study findings and caveats: Across lesional scalp, and particularly alopecia totalis/universalis, clonality surpassed that of normal scalp. The study also sequences resident alphabeta T cells of normal skin in scalp samples. Although TCR sharing was seen in mice, sharing across patients was less clear, possibly for HLA-related reasons.

The study sorted pooled cutaneous lymph node cells by CD4, CD8alpha, NKG2D, NKG2ACE and other markers. As concerns this clone: No antigen is known for it. Genes and germline are mouse. The read falls 4 residues short of the CDR3 end, and the missing part is taken from the germline J gene. In the same sample, other DNA sequences code for this CDR3.

CDR3 length: 15 residues. Germline assignment: CDR1 NSHNY and CDR2 SYGAGN. The J segment lost 4 bases and the V segment lost 3 bases, leaving 5 bases of the junction unmatched. cDNA prepared by RNA extraction and subsequent reverse transcription served as the template for sequencing. Profiled with immunoSEQ multiplex PCR; TCRdb holds only in-frame clones, not every one. Singletons are absent from the sample, which has 200,000 to 300,000 clones. The receptor comes from a C3H/HeJ mouse with alopecia areata. The MHC haplotype recorded for the strain is H2-k. This chain joins TRBV13-1 and TRBJ2-2, with 8 bases that match TRBD1. What was sequenced was CD4+ T cells sorted from a lymph node. CDR3 bases read: TGTGCCAGCAGTGCCGGACAGGGTGGCACCGGG. The encoded protein is CASSAGQGGTG. From start to end, the CDR3 is CASSAGQGGTGQLYF.